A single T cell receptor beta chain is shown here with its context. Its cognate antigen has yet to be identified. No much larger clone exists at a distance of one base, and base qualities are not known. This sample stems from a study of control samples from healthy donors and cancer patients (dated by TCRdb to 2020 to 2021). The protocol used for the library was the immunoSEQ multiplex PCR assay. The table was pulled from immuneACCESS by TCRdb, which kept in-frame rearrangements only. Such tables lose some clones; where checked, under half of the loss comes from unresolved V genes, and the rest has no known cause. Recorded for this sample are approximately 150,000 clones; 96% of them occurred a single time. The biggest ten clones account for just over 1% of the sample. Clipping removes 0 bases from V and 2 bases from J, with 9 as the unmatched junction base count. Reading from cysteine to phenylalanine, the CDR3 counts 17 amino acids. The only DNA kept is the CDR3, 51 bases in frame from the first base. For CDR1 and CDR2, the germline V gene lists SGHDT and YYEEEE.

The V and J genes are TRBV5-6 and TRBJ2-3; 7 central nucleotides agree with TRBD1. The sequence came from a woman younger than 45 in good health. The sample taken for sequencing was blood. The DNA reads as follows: TGTGCCAGCAGCTTGGGTCCGACAGGGATCCCCACAGATACGCAGTATTTT. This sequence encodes CASSLGPTGIPTDTQYF.